These 9 T cell receptor beta chains came from one sample sequenced in a study of blood T cell repertoires in COVID-19. Profiling relied on immunoSEQ multiplex PCR, and the TCRdb table lists in-frame clones only, not all of them. The table records over 150,000 clones, approximately 91% of them present only once. Material for sequencing was peripheral blood. The receptor source for this set is a man between 18 and 35 years old with COVID-19, enrolled during active disease.

The chain links TRBV2 to TRBJ2-7; D is possibly TRBD2 (5 bases). This CDR3 has 14 amino acids. Per germline, CDR1 SNHLY and CDR2 FYNNEI. V was pared by 4 bases and J by 2 bases, with 12 bases between. The DNA for the CDR3 is TGTGCCAGCAGTGTAAGACTACCTCCCTACGAGCAGTACTTC. Translating gives CASSVRLPPYEQYF.

This chain connects TRBV30 to TRBJ1-5, with TRBD1 matching over 8 bases. V lost 3 bases and J lost 3; bases outside the gene matches: 4. Germline-derived CDR1 and CDR2 are GTSNPN and SVGIG (reference sequence). CDR3 length: 14 residues. CDR3 coding DNA: TGTGCCTGGAGACCGGACAGGGACAATCAGCCCCAGCATTTT. Translation gives CAWRPDRDNQPQHF.

Only a few counts were recorded for this clone. The V and J genes are TRBV12-5 and TRBJ2-2; D might be TRBD2 (6 bases). Trimming shortened V by 3 bases and J by 1 base, and 9 bases separated the two germline ends. The germline V gene encodes CDR1 LGHNT and CDR2 FRNRAP. The CDR3 consists of 15 residues. The CDR3 DNA is TGTGCTAGTGGTTTCGGCGGGATGAACACCGGGGAGCTGTTTTTT. This gives the protein CASGFGGMNTGELFF.

The rearrangement joins TRBV5-6 to TRBJ1-5; D not certain. Trimming removed 1 base from V and 6 bases from J, with 11 bases in between. Germline V CDR1 and CDR2: SGHDT, YYEEEE. This CDR3 contains 14 residues. The DNA of the CDR3 is TGTGCCAGCAGCTTGTTGTTTGAGGGTCAGCCCCAGCATTTT. The encoded protein is CASSLLFEGQPQHF.

V and J are TRBV6-2 or TRBV6-3 and TRBJ2-2; 9 bases are shared with TRBD1. This CDR3 contains 19 residues. CDR1 is MNHEY, CDR2 SVGEGT, per germline. V shed 4 bases, J shed 1 base, and the junction held 13 bases outside the gene matches. The DNA of the CDR3 is TGTGCCAGCAGTTGGGTCCCGGGACAGGGAATGAAGAACACCGGGGAGCTGTTTTTT. Residues: CASSWVPGQGMKNTGELFF.

This clone has more than one count but fewer than ten. DNA of the CDR3: TGTGCCACCGCTACGACCGGCGGTTATGGCTACACCTTC. This gives the protein CATATTGGYGYTF. This chain links TRBV6-1 with TRBJ1-2; no reliable D call. The CDR3 runs 13 residues. The germline CDR1 and CDR2 sequences are MNHNS and SASEGT. V was shortened by 10 bases and J by 5 bases, with 17 bases between the two germline ends.

This clone was counted a few times. The rearrangement joins TRBV2 to TRBJ2-7; D might be TRBD2 (5 bases). V gave up 7 bases and J gave up 4 bases, with 17 bases separating them. The germline gives CDR1 SNHLY, CDR2 FYNNEI. CDR3 size: 14 residues. The CDR3 nucleotides read TGTGCCAGCACTGTGCAACTAGGGTTATACGAGCAGTACTTC. This encodes CASTVQLGLYEQYF.

This CDR3 is CASSQDGVPTGVGEQYF. In nucleotides, the CDR3 is TGCGCCAGCAGCCAAGACGGAGTCCCCACGGGGGTGGGCGAGCAGTACTTC. J is TRBJ2-7 and V is TRBV4-3; possibly TRBD2 for D (6 bases). The germline V gene has CDR1 LGHNA and CDR2 YSLEER. V was cut by 0 bases and J by 6 bases, with 21 bases left in between. This CDR3 contains 17 residues.

This clone was counted once. This chain uses TRBV30 with TRBJ1-2; D possibly corresponds to TRBD1 (6 bases). The CDR3 is 14 residues long. Per the germline V gene, CDR1 is GTSNPN and CDR2 is SVGIG (reference sequence). The ends were cut back, 1 base at V and 4 bases at J, with 13 bases in the middle. The CDR3 sequence: CAWSGEGVFYGYTF. DNA for the CDR3: TGTGCCTGGAGTGGGGAGGGGGTATTCTATGGCTACACCTTC.